The 9 T cell receptor beta chains below come from one sample, sequenced in a study of blood T cells in healthy people across ages. For the second PCR, which ran for about 6 to 12 cycles, a sample-barcoded 5' primer and a J-beta primer mix were used. TCRdb recomputed calls from the 5' RACE reads with MiXCR, one row per CDR3 protein. The sample has 1.8 million or so distinct CDR3 sequences; approximately 39% are singletons. Material: blood. The receptors stem from a human donor in good health.

The rearrangement links TRBV5-5 to TRBJ1-1; D is uncertain. V was shortened by 0 bases and J by 5 bases, with 14 bases between the two germline ends. Looked up from germline, CDR1 is SGHKS and CDR2 is YYEKEE (reference sequence). The CDR3 runs 15 residues. The CDR3 region is CASSLDPGPGTEAFF. As DNA, the CDR3 is TGTGCCAGCAGCTTGGATCCGGGCCCCGGGACTGAAGCTTTCTTT.

This clonotype was seen more than once but under ten times. The chain links TRBV7-3 to TRBJ2-1, with TRBD2 matching 9 bases. The ends lost 0 bases at V and 7 bases at J; junction bases unmatched: 4. The germline gives CDR1 SGHTA, CDR2 FQGTGA. The CDR3 consists of 15 residues. The CDR3 is CASSLTVAGDNEQFF. The DNA of the CDR3 is TGTGCCAGCAGCTTAACGGTAGCGGGGGATAATGAGCAGTTCTTC.

The V and J genes are TRBV2 and TRBJ2-7; the D gene is possibly TRBD1 (5 bases). CDR1 and CDR2 (germline): SNHLY, FYNNEI. CDR3 length: 14 amino acids. V was clipped by 4 bases and J by 4 bases, with 14 bases between them. CDR3 residues: CASSGGLWGYEQYF. The CDR3, as DNA: TGTGCCAGCAGTGGGGGCCTTTGGGGATACGAGCAGTACTTC.

The chain carries TRBV13 and TRBJ2-5; a possible D gene is TRBD2 (5 bases). Trimming stripped 0 bases from V and 2 bases from J, with 13 bases between. Germline V gene sequence: CDR1 PRHDT, CDR2 FYEKMQ (reference sequence). This CDR3 has 16 residues. The chain's CDR3 is CASSLGRGLGQETQYF. The CDR3 region has the DNA TGTGCCAGCAGCTTAGGCCGGGGATTGGGGCAAGAGACCCAGTACTTC.

V and J are TRBV7-9 and TRBJ1-2, with D perhaps matching TRBD1 (5 bases). Germline CDR1 and CDR2: SEHNR and FQNEAQ (reference sequence). The CDR3 extends over 17 amino acids. The V end lost 5 bases, the J end lost 7 bases, and 26 bases lay between the germline ends. CDR3 residues: CASSSAGTWDPGSGYTF. In DNA form, the CDR3 reads TGTGCCAGCAGCAGTGCCGGGACTTGGGATCCTGGGAGTGGCTACACCTTC.

In the case of this clonotype: At one end, the junction sequence differs from germline, possibly due to a read error. V usage is TRBV10-3 and J usage is TRBJ2-3; 7 bases fit TRBD1. Germline-derived CDR1 and CDR2 are ENHRY and SYGVKD. The CDR3 spans 14 residues. CDR3 DNA sequence: TGTGCCGTCAGTGACGGGACAGGCACAGATACGCAGTATTTT. This gives the protein CAVSDGTGTDTQYF.

The rearrangement uses TRBV6-2 or TRBV6-3 and TRBJ1-2, with 8 bases fitting TRBD1. J gave up 1 base and V 8 bases, and 6 bases lay outside the gene matches. Germline lookup yields CDR1 MNHEY and CDR2 SVGEGT. The CDR3 contains 14 residues. The CDR3 DNA reads TGTGCCAGCTCCTGGACAGGGCATAACTATGGCTACACCTTC. Amino acid sequence: CASSWTGHNYGYTF.

The chain carries TRBV7-2 and TRBJ2-1; no firm D call. The V gene lost 1 base and the J gene lost 11 bases, with 12 bases spanning the gap. In germline, CDR1 is SGHTA, CDR2 FQGNSA. This CDR3 has 13 amino acids. CDR3 sequence: CASSLDGQPKQFF. The CDR3 DNA reads as TGTGCCAGCAGCTTAGATGGGCAGCCGAAGCAGTTCTTC.

J is TRBJ2-5 and V is TRBV12-3 or TRBV12-4, with TRBD2 matching 14 bases. The CDR3 extends over 17 amino acids. V dropped 0 bases and J dropped 2; count of bases not matched to a gene: 2. This CDR3 is CASSLAGLAGVQETQYF. The CDR3 DNA reads TGTGCCAGCAGTTTAGCGGGACTAGCGGGGGTACAAGAGACCCAGTACTTC.